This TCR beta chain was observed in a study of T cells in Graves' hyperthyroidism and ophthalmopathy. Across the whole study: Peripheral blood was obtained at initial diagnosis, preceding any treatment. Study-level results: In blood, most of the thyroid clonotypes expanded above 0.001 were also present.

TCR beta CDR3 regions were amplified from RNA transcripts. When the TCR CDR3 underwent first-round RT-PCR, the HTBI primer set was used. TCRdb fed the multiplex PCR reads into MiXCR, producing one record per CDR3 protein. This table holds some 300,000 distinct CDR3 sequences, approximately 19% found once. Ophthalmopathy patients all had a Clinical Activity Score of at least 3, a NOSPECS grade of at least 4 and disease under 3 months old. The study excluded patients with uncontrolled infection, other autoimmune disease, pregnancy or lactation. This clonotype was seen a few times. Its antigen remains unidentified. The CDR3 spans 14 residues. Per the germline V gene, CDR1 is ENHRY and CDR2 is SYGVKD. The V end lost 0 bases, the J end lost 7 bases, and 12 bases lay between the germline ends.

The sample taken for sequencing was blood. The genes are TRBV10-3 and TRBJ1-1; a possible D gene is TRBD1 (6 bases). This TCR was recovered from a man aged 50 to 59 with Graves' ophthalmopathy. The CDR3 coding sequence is TGTGCCATCAGTGAGTCCCCGGGGGCAGGTGAAGCTTTCTTT. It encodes CAISESPGAGEAFF.